This T cell receptor beta chain was recorded in a study of blood T cell repertoires in COVID-19. Study as a whole: The United States, Italy and Spain supplied acute and convalescent COVID-19 samples. From T cells, B-cell-depleted T cells, or PBMCs came the material, which was cDNA or gDNA.

Per the original data handling: Amplified reference gene primers provided the basis for estimating nucleated cell counts. The table came from immunoSEQ multiplex PCR; TCRdb's copy has only in-frame clones and leaves some out. The V and J calls and clone size are taken from that table; D and trimming were inferred from the DNA. This sample has some 47,000 clones, with about 86% found just once. CDR3 length: 16 residues. V dropped 6 bases and J dropped 2 bases, with 17 bases sitting between them. Germline V lookup: CDR1 SEHNR, CDR2 FQNEAQ (reference sequence). The source is an elderly woman with acute or convalescent COVID-19. Material for sequencing was peripheral blood. V and J are TRBV7-9 and TRBJ2-1; D is perhaps TRBD2 (6 bases). The CDR3 bases are TGTGCCAGCAGTTTCGCGGGGTCTACACCCTACAATGAGCAGTTCTTC. This gives the protein CASSFAGSTPYNEQFF.